This TCR beta chain came from a study of prognosis after radiotherapy for stage I lung cancer. The germline CDR1 and CDR2 sequences are MNHEY and SVGAGI. V was pared by 4 bases and J by 5 bases, with 11 bases between. The CDR3 is made up of 13 amino acids. From genomic DNA, TCR beta CDR3 was amplified by two-round multiplex PCR. Primers were specific to each TRBV and TRBJ gene in first-round PCR. Using its own MiXCR run on the multiplex PCR reads, TCRdb lists one record per CDR3 protein. The sample holds about 59,000 distinct CDR3 sequences; 26% are singletons and the top ten take around 8%. This clonotype was counted ten times or more.

The clonotype comes from a donor over 45 with non-small cell lung cancer. The chain couples TRBV6-5 to TRBJ1-1; D ambiguous. This material consisted of PBMCs, taken before or after stereotactic body radiation therapy (not recorded which). CDR3 sequence (DNA): TGTGCCAGCAGTTTTGGGGTGGGAACTGAAGCTTTCTTT. Translation gives CASSFGVGTEAFF.